This T cell receptor (beta chain) appears in the sequencing data of a study of T cells in Graves' hyperthyroidism and ophthalmopathy. There were TCR beta CDR3 regions amplified from RNA transcripts. Using the HTBI primer set, a first-round RT-PCR was run on the TCR CDR3. Each CDR3 protein is one row after TCRdb ran MiXCR on the multiplex PCR reads. Among roughly 380,000 distinct CDR3 sequences listed, about 15% were seen once. Uncontrolled infection, other autoimmune disease, pregnancy or lactation led to exclusion. The CDR3 has 11 amino acids. The V gene's germline CDR1 is SQVTM and CDR2 ANQGSEA. V was cut by 5 bases and J by 4 bases, with 6 bases left in between.

Sequenced input: blood. The source is a woman aged 55-75 years with Graves' hyperthyroidism. The chain combines TRBV29-1 with TRBJ1-3; D possibly corresponds to TRBD1 (5 bases). The CDR3 nucleotides are TGCAGCGTTAGACAGGGAAACACCATATATTTT. Translating gives CSVRQGNTIYF. The variable domain in full, with the rest retrieved from reference TRBV29-1 and TRBJ1-3, is SAVISQKPSRDICQRGTSLTIQCQVDSQVTMMFWYRQQPGQSLTLIATANQGSEATYESGFVIDKFPISRPNLTFSTLTVSNMSPEDSSIYLCSVRQGNTIYFGEGSWLTVV.